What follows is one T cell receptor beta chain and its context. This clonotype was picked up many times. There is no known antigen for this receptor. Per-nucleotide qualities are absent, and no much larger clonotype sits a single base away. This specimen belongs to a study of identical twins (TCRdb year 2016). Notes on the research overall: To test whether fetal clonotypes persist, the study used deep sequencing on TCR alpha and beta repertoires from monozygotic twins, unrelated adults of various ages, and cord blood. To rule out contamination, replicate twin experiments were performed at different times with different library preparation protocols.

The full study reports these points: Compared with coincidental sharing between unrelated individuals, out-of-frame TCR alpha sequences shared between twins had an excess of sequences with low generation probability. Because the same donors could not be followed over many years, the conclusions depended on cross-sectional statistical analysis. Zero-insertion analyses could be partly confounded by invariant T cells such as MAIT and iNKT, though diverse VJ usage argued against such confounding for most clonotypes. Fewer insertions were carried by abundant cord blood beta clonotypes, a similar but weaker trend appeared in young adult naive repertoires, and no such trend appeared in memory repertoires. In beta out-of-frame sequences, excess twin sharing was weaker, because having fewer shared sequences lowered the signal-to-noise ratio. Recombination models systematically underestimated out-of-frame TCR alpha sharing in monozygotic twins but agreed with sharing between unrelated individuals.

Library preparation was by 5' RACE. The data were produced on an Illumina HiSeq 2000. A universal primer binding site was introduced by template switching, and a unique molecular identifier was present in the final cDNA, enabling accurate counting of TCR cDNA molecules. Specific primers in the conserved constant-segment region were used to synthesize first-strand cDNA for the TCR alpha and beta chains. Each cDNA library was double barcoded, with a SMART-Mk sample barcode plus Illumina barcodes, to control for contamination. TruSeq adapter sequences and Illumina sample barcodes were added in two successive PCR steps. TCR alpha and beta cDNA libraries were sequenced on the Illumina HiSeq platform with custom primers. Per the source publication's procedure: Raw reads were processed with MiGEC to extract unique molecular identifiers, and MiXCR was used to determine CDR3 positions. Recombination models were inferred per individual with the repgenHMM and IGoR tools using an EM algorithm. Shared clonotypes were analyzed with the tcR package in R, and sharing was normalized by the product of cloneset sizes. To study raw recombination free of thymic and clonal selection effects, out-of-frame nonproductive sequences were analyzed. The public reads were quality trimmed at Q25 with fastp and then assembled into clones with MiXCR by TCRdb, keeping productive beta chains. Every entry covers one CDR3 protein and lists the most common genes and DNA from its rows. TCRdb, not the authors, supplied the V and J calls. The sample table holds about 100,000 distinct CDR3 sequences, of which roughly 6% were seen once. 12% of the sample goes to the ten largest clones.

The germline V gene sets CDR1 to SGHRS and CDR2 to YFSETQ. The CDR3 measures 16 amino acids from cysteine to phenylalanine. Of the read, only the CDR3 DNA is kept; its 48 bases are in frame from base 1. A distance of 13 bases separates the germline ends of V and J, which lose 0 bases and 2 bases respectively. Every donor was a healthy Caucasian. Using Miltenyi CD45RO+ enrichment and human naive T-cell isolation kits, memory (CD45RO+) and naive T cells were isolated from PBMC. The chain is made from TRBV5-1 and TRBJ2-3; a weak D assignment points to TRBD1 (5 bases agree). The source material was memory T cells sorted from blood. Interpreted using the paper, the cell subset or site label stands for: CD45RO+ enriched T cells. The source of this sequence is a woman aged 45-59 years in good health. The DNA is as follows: TGCGCCAGCAGCTTGGGTCTGGGGCGGTCCACAGATACGCAGTATTTT. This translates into CASSLGLGRSTDTQYF. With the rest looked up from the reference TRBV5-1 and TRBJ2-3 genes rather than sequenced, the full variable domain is KAGVTQTPRYLIKTRGQQVTLSCSPISGHRSVSWYQQTPGQGLQFLFEYFSETQRNKGNFPGRFSGRQFSNSRSEMNVSTLELGDSALYLCASSLGLGRSTDTQYFGPGTRLTVL.